These T cell receptor beta chains were read from a single sample in a study of blood T cell repertoires in COVID-19. TCRdb's table, derived via immunoSEQ multiplex PCR, lists solely in-frame clones and lacks some. This table has about 400,000 clones, roughly 90% appearing once. Material for sequencing was PBMCs or T cells enriched from blood (not recorded which). These receptors originate from a woman in her 30s with acute COVID-19. The CDR3 runs from the conserved cysteine through the conserved F or W. A D gene is named only where the DNA matches it firmly. Expanded clones get a size class; other rows say once, few or many, or leave the size out.

j_gene: TRBJ1-5; v_gene: TRBV19; abundance: .; d_gene: .; CDR3nt: TGTGCCAGTAGTGTACAGGGAGGCAATCAGCCCCAGCATTTT; CDR3aa: CASSVQGGNQPQHF
j_gene: TRBJ1-6; v_gene: TRBV11-2; abundance: .; d_gene: .; CDR3nt: TGTGCCAGCAGCCCTCAAGGAGGTTCACCCCTCCACTTT; CDR3aa: CASSPQGGSPLHF
j_gene: TRBJ2-5; v_gene: TRBV18; abundance: .; d_gene: .; CDR3nt: TGTGCCAGCTCACCAAACCTCCGGGAGACCCAGTACTTC; CDR3aa: CASSPNLRETQYF
j_gene: TRBJ1-4; v_gene: TRBV27; abundance: .; d_gene: .; CDR3nt: TGTGCCAGCAGTACAGGACAGGAAAAACTGTTTTTT; CDR3aa: CASSTGQEKLFF
j_gene: TRBJ2-7; v_gene: TRBV5-1; abundance: once; d_gene: .; CDR3nt: TGCGCCAGCAGCTTGGTTGGCGGGGTTAACGAGCAGTACTTC; CDR3aa: CASSLVGGVNEQYF
j_gene: TRBJ1-4; v_gene: TRBV9; abundance: .; d_gene: .; CDR3nt: TGTGCCAGCAGTGGAGAGGAGGGAAAACTGTTTTTT; CDR3aa: CASSGEEGKLFF
j_gene: TRBJ2-7; v_gene: TRBV27; abundance: .; d_gene: .; CDR3nt: TGTGCCAGCAGATCCGGGACATCTTGGTCCGAGCAGTACTTC; CDR3aa: CASRSGTSWSEQYF
j_gene: TRBJ1-1; v_gene: TRBV5-1; abundance: .; d_gene: .; CDR3nt: TGCGCCAGCAAGGGACATAAGAACACTGAAGCTTTCTTT; CDR3aa: CASKGHKNTEAFF
j_gene: TRBJ2-5; v_gene: TRBV10-2; abundance: .; d_gene: .; CDR3nt: TGCGCCAGCAGTGTTCTCCAAGAGACCCAGTACTTC; CDR3aa: CASSVLQETQYF
j_gene: TRBJ2-2; v_gene: TRBV9; abundance: .; d_gene: .; CDR3nt: TGTGCCAGCGCGCGATTCGCCGGGGAGCTGTTTTTT; CDR3aa: CASARFAGELFF
j_gene: TRBJ2-1; v_gene: TRBV18; abundance: once; d_gene: TRBD1; CDR3nt: TGTGCCAGCTCACCCGGACAGGGGATCTACAATGAGCAGTTCTTC; CDR3aa: CASSPGQGIYNEQFF
j_gene: TRBJ1-5; v_gene: TRBV19; abundance: .; d_gene: TRBD1; CDR3nt: TGTGCCAGTCGGACAGGGTTGGGTCAGCCCCAGCATTTT; CDR3aa: CASRTGLGQPQHF
j_gene: TRBJ2-6; v_gene: TRBV18; abundance: once; d_gene: TRBD2; CDR3nt: TGTGCCAGCTCCCTCACTAGCGGGGGCCCCTCTGGGGCCAACGTCCTGACTTTC; CDR3aa: CASSLTSGGPSGANVLTF
j_gene: TRBJ2-5; v_gene: TRBV2; abundance: few; d_gene: TRBD2; CDR3nt: TGTGCCAGCATAGCGGGGGTCCAAGAGACCCAGTACTTC; CDR3aa: CASIAGVQETQYF
j_gene: TRBJ1-4; v_gene: TRBV3-1/TRBV3-2; abundance: .; d_gene: .; CDR3nt: TGTGCCAGCAGCCAAGATCTGGGGGGGGAAAAACTGTTTTTT; CDR3aa: CASSQDLGGEKLFF
j_gene: TRBJ2-3; v_gene: TRBV4-2; abundance: .; d_gene: .; CDR3nt: TGTGCCAGCAGCCCGACTACCACCTCACCAGTTAGCACAGATACGCAGTATTTT; CDR3aa: CASSPTTTSPVSTDTQYF
j_gene: TRBJ1-2; v_gene: TRBV4-2; abundance: .; d_gene: TRBD1; CDR3nt: TGTGCCAGCAGTCTCAGAGGGGGCAGGGGTGACCCTGAGAGCTATGGCTACACCTTC; CDR3aa: CASSLRGGRGDPESYGYTF
j_gene: TRBJ2-7; v_gene: TRBV6-5; abundance: .; d_gene: .; CDR3nt: TGTGCCAGCAGCCAACCGCTCGAGAGCTCCTACGAGCAGTACTTC; CDR3aa: CASSQPLESSYEQYF
j_gene: TRBJ2-2; v_gene: TRBV18; abundance: .; d_gene: .; CDR3nt: TGTGCCAGCTCAGACAGCCAGCTGCGAGGCACCGGGGAGCTGTTTTTT; CDR3aa: CASSDSQLRGTGELFF
j_gene: TRBJ1-2; v_gene: TRBV7-9; abundance: .; d_gene: TRBD1; CDR3nt: TGTGCCAGCGGGATTGATCGGAGACAGGGTAACTATGGCTACACCTTC; CDR3aa: CASGIDRRQGNYGYTF
j_gene: TRBJ1-6; v_gene: TRBV11-2; abundance: .; d_gene: .; CDR3nt: TGTGCCAGCAGCCCTAAAGCAGGCATCAGGTCACCCCTCCACTTT; CDR3aa: CASSPKAGIRSPLHF
j_gene: TRBJ2-5; v_gene: TRBV29-1; abundance: .; d_gene: TRBD2; CDR3nt: TGCAGCGCACTAACTAGCGGACAAGAGACCCAGTACTTC; CDR3aa: CSALTSGQETQYF
j_gene: TRBJ1-2; v_gene: TRBV5-1; abundance: .; d_gene: TRBD1; CDR3nt: TGCGCCAGCAGTCAGGGGGCAAACGATAACTATGGCTACACCTTC; CDR3aa: CASSQGANDNYGYTF
j_gene: TRBJ1-2; v_gene: TRBV6-5; abundance: .; d_gene: TRBD1; CDR3nt: TGTGCCAGCAGTTACTCGCCTAGGGGGCAAGGCTACACCTTC; CDR3aa: CASSYSPRGQGYTF
j_gene: TRBJ2-1; v_gene: TRBV14; abundance: .; d_gene: TRBD1; CDR3nt: TGTGCCAGCAGCCAAGAGGGACAGGGGGCCTACAATGAGCAGTTCTTC; CDR3aa: CASSQEGQGAYNEQFF
j_gene: TRBJ1-5; v_gene: TRBV30; abundance: .; d_gene: TRBD1; CDR3nt: TGTGCCTGGGGCCCCGGACAGGGAGTCAATCAGCCCCAGCATTTT; CDR3aa: CAWGPGQGVNQPQHF
j_gene: TRBJ2-7; v_gene: TRBV24-1; abundance: .; d_gene: .; CDR3nt: TGTGCCACCAGTGATTCAACGGCCGCGCCCGGACACCCATGCAGGTCCACCTACGAGCAGTACTTC; CDR3aa: CATSDSTAAPGHPCRSTYEQYF
j_gene: TRBJ1-1; v_gene: TRBV20-1; abundance: once; d_gene: .; CDR3nt: TGCAGTGCTAGTGCCGGGGTTACGAAGAGGAACACTGAAGCTTTCTTT; CDR3aa: CSASAGVTKRNTEAFF
j_gene: TRBJ1-2; v_gene: TRBV12-3/TRBV12-4; abundance: .; d_gene: .; CDR3nt: TGTGCCAGCACCGGACAGACGATCTATGGCTACACCTTC; CDR3aa: CASTGQTIYGYTF
j_gene: TRBJ1-1; v_gene: TRBV5-1; abundance: .; d_gene: .; CDR3nt: TGCGCCAGCAGCTTGGGGCCGAACACTGAAGCTTTCTTT; CDR3aa: CASSLGPNTEAFF
j_gene: TRBJ1-4; v_gene: TRBV11-2; abundance: .; d_gene: TRBD1; CDR3nt: TGTGCCAGCAGTTACCTGGGTCCGGGACAGGGAAATGAAAAACTGTTTTTT; CDR3aa: CASSYLGPGQGNEKLFF
j_gene: TRBJ2-3; v_gene: TRBV5-1; abundance: .; d_gene: TRBD1; CDR3nt: TGCGCCAGCAGCTGGGACAGGGGAGACACAGATACGCAGTATTTT; CDR3aa: CASSWDRGDTDTQYF
j_gene: TRBJ1-3; v_gene: TRBV3-1/TRBV3-2; abundance: .; d_gene: .; CDR3nt: TGTGCCAGCAGCCAAGGGCCGCCCGGAGCTGGAAACACCATATATTTT; CDR3aa: CASSQGPPGAGNTIYF
j_gene: TRBJ1-3; v_gene: TRBV10-3; abundance: .; d_gene: TRBD1; CDR3nt: TGTGCCATCAGTGGGGGACAGGCCTACTCTGGAAACACCATATATTTT; CDR3aa: CAISGGQAYSGNTIYF
j_gene: TRBJ2-1; v_gene: TRBV7-3; abundance: .; d_gene: TRBD1; CDR3nt: TGTGCCAGCAGCTCCCGGCGGGACAGGGTGAACAATGAGCAGTTCTTC; CDR3aa: CASSSRRDRVNNEQFF
j_gene: TRBJ2-2; v_gene: TRBV24-1; abundance: .; d_gene: .; CDR3nt: TGTGCCACTTCCAAATCCGGGTACACCGGGGAGCTGTTTTTT; CDR3aa: CATSKSGYTGELFF
j_gene: TRBJ1-5; v_gene: TRBV7-6; abundance: .; d_gene: .; CDR3nt: TGTGCCAGCAGCCCAGGGTATTCGGGCAATCAGCCCCAGCATTTT; CDR3aa: CASSPGYSGNQPQHF
j_gene: TRBJ2-3; v_gene: TRBV10-3; abundance: once; d_gene: .; CDR3nt: TGTGCCACACAGGGTGACGGCACAGATACGCAGTATTTT; CDR3aa: CATQGDGTDTQYF
j_gene: TRBJ2-2; v_gene: TRBV29-1; abundance: once; d_gene: .; CDR3nt: TGCAGCGTTACCACAGGGAACACCGGGGAGCTGTTTTTT; CDR3aa: CSVTTGNTGELFF
j_gene: TRBJ2-7; v_gene: TRBV6-2/TRBV6-3; abundance: .; d_gene: TRBD1; CDR3nt: TGTGCCAGCAGTTACACAAGACCGGGACAGAAAAACTACGAGCAGTACTTC; CDR3aa: CASSYTRPGQKNYEQYF
j_gene: TRBJ2-5; v_gene: TRBV13; abundance: .; d_gene: .; CDR3nt: TGTGCCAGCAGCTTAGGCGGGGGTCTGGACCGGGAGACCCAGTACTTC; CDR3aa: CASSLGGGLDRETQYF
j_gene: TRBJ1-4; v_gene: TRBV6-6; abundance: .; d_gene: .; CDR3nt: TGTGCCAGCAGCCACCTAACGGGGGAAAAACTGTTTTTT; CDR3aa: CASSHLTGEKLFF
j_gene: TRBJ1-1; v_gene: TRBV24-1; abundance: .; d_gene: TRBD1; CDR3nt: TGTGCCACCAGAGACAGGGGCGCTGAAGCTTTCTTT; CDR3aa: CATRDRGAEAFF
j_gene: TRBJ1-1; v_gene: TRBV19; abundance: .; d_gene: .; CDR3nt: TGTGCCAGTAGTATACGGACTTCCGGGCTGAACACTGAAGCTTTCTTT; CDR3aa: CASSIRTSGLNTEAFF
j_gene: TRBJ2-5; v_gene: TRBV19; abundance: .; d_gene: TRBD1; CDR3nt: TGTGCCAGTGGCGATCCGACGGGACAGGGGGTGAGGGCGACCCAGTACTTC; CDR3aa: CASGDPTGQGVRATQYF
j_gene: TRBJ1-5; v_gene: TRBV29-1; abundance: .; d_gene: .; CDR3nt: TGCAGCGTTGGGGGAGTAGGCAATCAGCCCCAGCATTTT; CDR3aa: CSVGGVGNQPQHF
j_gene: TRBJ2-3; v_gene: TRBV12-3/TRBV12-4; abundance: .; d_gene: .; CDR3nt: TGTGCCAGCAGTTTGTCTAACACAGATACGCAGTATTTT; CDR3aa: CASSLSNTDTQYF
j_gene: TRBJ2-7; v_gene: TRBV5-6; abundance: .; d_gene: .; CDR3nt: TGTGCCAGCAGCTTCACAGGGACCTACGAGCAGTACTTC; CDR3aa: CASSFTGTYEQYF
j_gene: TRBJ1-2; v_gene: TRBV7-2; abundance: .; d_gene: TRBD1; CDR3nt: TGTGCCAGCAGCTTAATGGGACAGGGGGGCTTCTATGGCTACACCTTC; CDR3aa: CASSLMGQGGFYGYTF
j_gene: TRBJ2-7; v_gene: TRBV7-2; abundance: few; d_gene: .; CDR3nt: TGTGCCAGCAGCCCCCGCGCCTACGAGCAGTACTTC; CDR3aa: CASSPRAYEQYF
j_gene: TRBJ2-4; v_gene: TRBV10-2; abundance: once; d_gene: TRBD2; CDR3nt: TGCGCCAGCAGTGAGTCGCGACTAGCGGGGGGCACAGCCAAAAACATTCAGTACTTC; CDR3aa: CASSESRLAGGTAKNIQYF
j_gene: TRBJ2-7; v_gene: TRBV19; abundance: .; d_gene: .; CDR3nt: TGTGCCAGTAGTTGGGCGGGCGCCAGCTCCTACGAGCAGTACTTC; CDR3aa: CASSWAGASSYEQYF
j_gene: TRBJ2-7; v_gene: TRBV30; abundance: .; d_gene: TRBD2; CDR3nt: TGTGCCTGGGCCGGACTAGCGGGGGGTGAGCAGTACTTC; CDR3aa: CAWAGLAGGEQYF